This T cell receptor (beta chain) is drawn from a study of cytomegalovirus exposure and HLA in healthy donors. A remark on this clone: The antigen remains undetermined.

The PCR had 60 Vbeta and 13 Jbeta primers. Method: immunoSEQ multiplex PCR; TCRdb's copy keeps in-frame clones and lacks some. Of 150,000 to 200,000 clones listed, 79% are singletons. Whole-study findings and limits: In a later analysis, donors in an Asian-associated ancestry cluster reportedly had fewer N-insertions in productive TCRs than the cohort mean. The authors considered a cluster of highly shared sequence variants likely to be a sequencing artifact. In a later analysis, compared with equally common non-associated chains, HLA-associated beta chains were more expanded.

The sample consisted of PBMCs. The TCR comes from a woman between 50 and 59 years old in good health and CMV-seronegative.

DNA for the CDR3: TGCGCCAGCAGCCAAGATCAGGGGGTCACAGATACGCAGTATTTT. Amino acid sequence: CASSQDQGVTDTQYF. The chain uses TRBV4-3 and TRBJ2-3; 7 bases line up with TRBD1. The CDR3 extends over 15 amino acids. V shed 0 bases and J 2 bases; nucleotides not matched to a gene: 2. In germline, CDR1 is LGHNA, CDR2 YSLEER.